A single sample is the source of the 17 T cell receptor beta chains below, sequenced in a study of cytomegalovirus exposure and HLA in healthy donors (TCRdb year 2017). The protocol used for the library was the immunoSEQ multiplex PCR assay. TCRdb took this table from immuneACCESS and kept in-frame rearrangements with V and J called. Such tables lack part of the clones; where checked against another copy, unresolved V genes explain under half of the gap, and the rest is unexplained. The sample has approximately 270,000 clones on record, 70% to 90% of them singletons. The top ten clonotypes cover around 1% of the sample. The sample was PBMCs. The receptor set was obtained from a woman under 30 in good health and CMV-seronegative.

The chain couples TRBV7-9 to TRBJ2-1; TRBD1 might be the D (6 bases). Germline CDR1 and CDR2: SEHNR and FQNEAQ (reference sequence). Trimming removed 2 bases from V and 6 bases from J, with 14 bases in between. The CDR3 spans 15 residues. CDR3 bases: TGTGCCAGCAGCTTAAAAGGTGACAGGTCCAATGAGCAGTTCTTC. This translates into CASSLKGDRSNEQFF.

The rearrangement uses TRBV5-1 and TRBJ2-2, with D possibly TRBD2 on 6 matching bases. V was clipped by 1 base and J by 4 bases, with 20 bases between them. The CDR3 spans 18 residues. Germline V gene data show CDR1 as SGHRS and CDR2 as YFSETQ. CDR3 sequence reads: CASSLQQPRGRRTGELFF. The CDR3 DNA sequence: TGCGCCAGCAGCTTGCAACAGCCCCGGGGGAGGCGCACCGGGGAGCTGTTTTTT.

V is TRBV7-3 and J is TRBJ1-1, with D tentatively TRBD1 (6 bases). Per germline, CDR1 SGHTA and CDR2 FQGTGA. V was clipped by 5 bases and J by 4 bases, with 11 bases between them. The CDR3 totals 13 residues. The DNA of the CDR3 is TGTGCCAGCAGCCTACAGGGAAGCACTGAAGCTTTCTTT. Translated: CASSLQGSTEAFF.

CDR3 residues: CASRDSSYNSPLHF. The CDR3, as DNA: TGCGCCAGCAGGGACAGCTCCTATAATTCACCCCTCCACTTT. The J gene is TRBJ1-6, the V gene TRBV10-1; D perhaps matches TRBD1 (6 bases). The length of the CDR3 is 14 residues. Germline CDR1 is WNHNN and CDR2 is SYGVQD (reference sequence). Trimming pared 6 bases from V and 0 bases from J, leaving 6 bases between.

The chain is built from TRBV9 and TRBJ2-7, with 7 bases identical to TRBD2. The J segment lost 2 bases and the V segment lost 0 bases, leaving 2 bases of the junction unmatched. Germline CDR1 reads SGDLS; CDR2 reads YYNGEE. The CDR3 has 14 residues. The CDR3 DNA reads as TGTGCCAGCAGCGTAGGGGGGGGAGCCTACGAGCAGTACTTC. Protein: CASSVGGGAYEQYF.

V and J are TRBV7-6 and TRBJ2-1; 10 bases line up with TRBD2. The germline CDR1 and CDR2 sequences are SGHVS and FNYEAQ. The CDR3 totals 16 residues. The junction had 8 bases not matched to a gene; V was cut back by 1 base and J by 8 bases. The CDR3 sequence is CASSLEELAGTYEQFF. DNA of the CDR3: TGTGCCAGCAGCTTAGAGGAACTAGCGGGAACTTATGAGCAGTTCTTC.

The CDR3 protein is CASSPYRSSGNTIYF. CDR3 nucleotides: TGTGCCAGCAGCCCTTACAGGAGCTCTGGAAACACCATATATTTT. The chain carries TRBV2 and TRBJ1-3, with D maybe TRBD1 (5 bases). The CDR3 covers 15 residues. Trimming removed 6 bases from V and 0 bases from J, with 12 bases in between. From germline, CDR1 is SNHLY and CDR2 FYNNEI.

The chain has TRBV7-2 and TRBJ2-3, with D tentatively TRBD2 (6 bases). The CDR3 runs 15 residues. Between the trimmed V and J ends, which lost 6 bases and 1 base, there was a span of 14 bases. Germline V gives CDR1 SGHTA, CDR2 FQGNSA. The CDR3: CASRAGLFRTDTQYF. In nucleotides, the CDR3 is TGTGCCAGCAGGGCGGGACTCTTTCGCACAGATACGCAGTATTTT. Filled out from reference TRBV7-2 and TRBJ2-3, the complete variable domain reads GAGVSQSPSNKVTEKGKDVELRCDPISGHTALYWYRQSLGQGLEFLIYFQGNSAPDKSGLPSDRFSAERTGGSVSTLTIQRTQQEDSAVYLCASRAGLFRTDTQYFGPGTRLTVL.

The chain combines TRBV5-1 with TRBJ2-5; 10 nucleotides line up with TRBD2. The V gene end was trimmed by 3 bases and the J gene end by 2 bases; junction bases not matched to a gene: 13. Germline assignment: CDR1 SGHRS and CDR2 YFSETQ. This CDR3 has 18 residues. CDR3 in amino acids: CASSYRTSGTVGQETQYF. CDR3 sequence (DNA): TGCGCCAGCAGCTACCGGACTAGCGGAACGGTGGGACAAGAGACCCAGTACTTC. Full variable domain (rest looked up from reference TRBV5-1 and TRBJ2-5): KAGVTQTPRYLIKTRGQQVTLSCSPISGHRSVSWYQQTPGQGLQFLFEYFSETQRNKGNFPGRFSGRQFSNSRSEMNVSTLELGDSALYLCASSYRTSGTVGQETQYFGPGTRLLVL.

The CDR3 DNA sequence: TGTGCCAGCAGTGGGCAGGGGATGACCTACGAGCAGTACTTC. Protein product: CASSGQGMTYEQYF. The rearrangement links TRBV6-5 to TRBJ2-7; TRBD1 might be the D (6 bases). V gave up 5 bases and J gave up 2 bases, with 13 bases separating them. CDR3 size: 14 residues. CDR1 and CDR2 (germline): MNHEY, SVGAGI.

V is TRBV29-1 and J is TRBJ2-3; 9 positions match TRBD1. This CDR3 spans 15 amino acids. After removal of 7 bases from V and 2 bases from J, the junction contained 10 bases not matched to a gene. The germline V gene encodes CDR1 SQVTM and CDR2 ANQGSEA. CDR3 coding DNA: TGCAGCGCCCACGGGACAGGGAGAAACACAGATACGCAGTATTTT. Residues: CSAHGTGRNTDTQYF.

The chain links TRBV9 to TRBJ2-7, with 9 bases fitting TRBD1. CDR3 size: 15 residues. Per germline, CDR1 SGDLS and CDR2 YYNGEE. The ends lost 3 bases at V and 4 bases at J; junction bases unmatched: 8. The DNA of the CDR3 is TGTGCCAGCAGCGGGAACAGGGGGCGCCGGTACGAGCAGTACTTC. This sequence encodes CASSGNRGRRYEQYF.

V is TRBV7-8 and J is TRBJ2-2, with TRBD2 matching 13 bases. The CDR3 is 15 amino acids. Germline CDR1 and CDR2: SGHVS and FQNEAQ. V trimming: 5 bases; J trimming: 8 bases; junction bases outside the gene matches: 5. CDR3 in amino acids: CASSPGLAGAGELFF. As DNA, the CDR3 is TGTGCCAGCAGCCCTGGACTAGCGGGAGCTGGGGAGCTGTTTTTT. The entire variable domain, with the rest obtained from reference TRBV7-8 and TRBJ2-2, is as follows: GAGVSQSPRYKVAKRGQDVALRCDPISGHVSLFWYQQALGQGPEFLTYFQNEAQLDKSGLPSDRFFAERPEGSVSTLKIQRTQQEDSAVYLCASSPGLAGAGELFFGEGSRLTVL.

This sequence joins TRBV27 and TRBJ2-7; tentatively, D is TRBD1 (6 bases). CDR1 and CDR2 (germline): MNHEY, SMNVEV (reference sequence). V was cut by 3 bases and J by 3 bases, with 15 bases left in between. This CDR3 has 15 amino acids. CDR3 nucleotides: TGTGCCAGCAGTTTCTCCTCGACAGGAGACTACGAGCAGTACTTC. Translated: CASSFSSTGDYEQYF.

Worth noting for this clone: Given a much more abundant clone one base away, this may be a read error. This rearrangement joins TRBV7-2 to TRBJ1-5; 8 nucleotides match TRBD1. V lost 3 bases, J lost 7 bases, and 2 bases stayed unmatched. The length of the CDR3 is 13 residues. Germline lookup yields CDR1 SGHTA and CDR2 FQGNSA. CDR3 in amino acids: CASSFDRGQPQHF. The CDR3 DNA reads as TGTGCCAGCAGCTTCGACAGGGGACAGCCCCAGCATTTT.

Worth noting for this clone: Sequence at one end of the junction differs from germline and may be a read error. The chain employs TRBV7-7 and TRBJ2-5, with TRBD1 matching over 8 bases. Germline V gene lookup returns CDR1 SSHAT and CDR2 FNYEAQ (reference sequence). This CDR3 region has 14 residues. As DNA, the CDR3 is TGTGCTAGCAGCTCACAGGGGGGACAAGAGACCCAGTACTTC. It encodes CASSSQGGQETQYF.

The chain's CDR3 is CASSLTGTNEKLFF. The DNA of the CDR3 is TGTGCCAGCAGCTTGACCGGGACTAATGAAAAACTGTTTTTT. The rearrangement joins TRBV5-4 to TRBJ1-4, with D uncertain. V lost 1 base and J lost 2, with 6 bases in between. The CDR3 has 14 amino acids. CDR1 is SGHNT, CDR2 YYREEE, per germline (reference sequence).